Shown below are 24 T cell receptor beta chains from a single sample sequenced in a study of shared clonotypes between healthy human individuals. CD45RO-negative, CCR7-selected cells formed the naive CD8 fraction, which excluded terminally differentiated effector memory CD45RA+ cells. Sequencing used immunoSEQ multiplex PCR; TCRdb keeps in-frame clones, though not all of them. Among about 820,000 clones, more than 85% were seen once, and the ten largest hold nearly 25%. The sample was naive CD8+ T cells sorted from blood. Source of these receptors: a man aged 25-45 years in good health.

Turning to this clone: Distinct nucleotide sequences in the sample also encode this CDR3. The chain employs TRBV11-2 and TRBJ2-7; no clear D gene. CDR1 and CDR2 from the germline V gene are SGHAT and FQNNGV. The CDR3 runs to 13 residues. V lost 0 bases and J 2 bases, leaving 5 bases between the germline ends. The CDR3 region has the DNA TGTGCCAGCAGCTTAGAAGTACCCTACGAGCAGTACTTC. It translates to CASSLEVPYEQYF.

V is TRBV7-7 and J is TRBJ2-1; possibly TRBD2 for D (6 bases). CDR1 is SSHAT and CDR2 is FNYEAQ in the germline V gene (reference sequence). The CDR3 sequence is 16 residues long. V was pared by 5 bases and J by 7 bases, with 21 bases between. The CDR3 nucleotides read TGTGCCAGCAGCCCGGGAGAGGCACCCCCGGGGAATGAGCAGTTCTTC. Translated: CASSPGEAPPGNEQFF.

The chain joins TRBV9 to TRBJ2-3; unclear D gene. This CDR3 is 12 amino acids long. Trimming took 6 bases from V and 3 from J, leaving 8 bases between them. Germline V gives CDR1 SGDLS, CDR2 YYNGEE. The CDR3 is CASNPMTDTQYF. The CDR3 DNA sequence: TGTGCCAGCAACCCGATGACAGATACGCAGTATTTT. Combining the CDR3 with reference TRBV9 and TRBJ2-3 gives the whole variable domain DSGVTQTPKHLITATGQRVTLRCSPRSGDLSVYWYQQSLDQGLQFLIQYYNGEERAKGNILERFSAQQFPDLHSELNLSSLELGDSALYFCASNPMTDTQYFGPGTRLTVL.

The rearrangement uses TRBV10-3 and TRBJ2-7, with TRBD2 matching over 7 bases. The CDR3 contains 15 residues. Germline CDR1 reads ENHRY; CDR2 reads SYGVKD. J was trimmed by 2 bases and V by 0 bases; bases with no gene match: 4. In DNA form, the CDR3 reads TGTGCCATCAGTGAGTCGCTAGCGGAGACCTACGAGCAGTACTTC. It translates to CAISESLAETYEQYF.

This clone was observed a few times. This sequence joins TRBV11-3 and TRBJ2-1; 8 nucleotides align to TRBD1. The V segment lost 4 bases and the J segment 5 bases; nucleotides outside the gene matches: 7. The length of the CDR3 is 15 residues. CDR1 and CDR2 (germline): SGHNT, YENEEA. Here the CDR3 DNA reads TGTGCCAGCAGCTCATTCGACAGGGGCGACAATGAGCAGTTCTTC. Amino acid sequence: CASSSFDRGDNEQFF.

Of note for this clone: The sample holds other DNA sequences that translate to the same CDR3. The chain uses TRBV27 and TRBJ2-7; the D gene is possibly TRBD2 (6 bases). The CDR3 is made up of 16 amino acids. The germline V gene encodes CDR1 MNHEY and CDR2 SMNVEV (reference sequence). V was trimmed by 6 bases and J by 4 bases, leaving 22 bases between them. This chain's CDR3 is CASSLLSGGSPYEQYF. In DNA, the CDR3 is TGTGCCAGCAGCCTACTTTCCGGGGGATCTCCGTACGAGCAGTACTTC.

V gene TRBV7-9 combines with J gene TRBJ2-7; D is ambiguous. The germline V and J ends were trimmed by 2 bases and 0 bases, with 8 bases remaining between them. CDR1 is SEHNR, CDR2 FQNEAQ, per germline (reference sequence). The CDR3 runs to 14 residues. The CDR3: CASSLLESSYEQYF. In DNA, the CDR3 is TGTGCCAGCAGCTTACTGGAAAGCTCCTACGAGCAGTACTTC.

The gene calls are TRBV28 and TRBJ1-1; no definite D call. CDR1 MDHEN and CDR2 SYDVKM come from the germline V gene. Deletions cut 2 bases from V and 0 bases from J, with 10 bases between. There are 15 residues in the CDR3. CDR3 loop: CASSLGRHMNTEAFF. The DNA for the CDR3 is TGTGCCAGCAGTTTAGGGCGCCACATGAACACTGAAGCTTTCTTT.

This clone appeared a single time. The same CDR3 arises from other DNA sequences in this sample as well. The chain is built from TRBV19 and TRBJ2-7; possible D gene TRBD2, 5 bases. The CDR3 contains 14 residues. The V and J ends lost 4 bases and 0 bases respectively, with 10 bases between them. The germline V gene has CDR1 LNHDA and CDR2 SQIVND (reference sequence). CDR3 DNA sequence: TGTGCCAGTAGTACATCGGGGTCCTCCTACGAGCAGTACTTC. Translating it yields CASSTSGSSYEQYF.

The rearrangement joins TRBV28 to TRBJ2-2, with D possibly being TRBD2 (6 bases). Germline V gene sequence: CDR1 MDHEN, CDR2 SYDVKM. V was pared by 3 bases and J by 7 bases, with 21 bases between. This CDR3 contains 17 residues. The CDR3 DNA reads TGTGCCAGCAGTTTTGGAGGGAAGGGCGTTTATATCGGGGAGCTGTTTTTT. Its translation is CASSFGGKGVYIGELFF.

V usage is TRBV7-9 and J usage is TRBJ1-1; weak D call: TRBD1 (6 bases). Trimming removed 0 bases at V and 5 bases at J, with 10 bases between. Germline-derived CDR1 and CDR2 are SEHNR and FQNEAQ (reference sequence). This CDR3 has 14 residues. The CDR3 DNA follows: TGTGCCAGCAGCTTAGCTCTACAGGGAACTGAAGCTTTCTTT. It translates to CASSLALQGTEAFF.

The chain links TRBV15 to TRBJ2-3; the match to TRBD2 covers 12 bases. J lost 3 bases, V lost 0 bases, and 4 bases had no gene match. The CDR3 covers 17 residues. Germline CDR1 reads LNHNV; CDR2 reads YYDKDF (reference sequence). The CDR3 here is CATSRDWTSGNTDTQYF. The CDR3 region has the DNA TGTGCCACCAGCAGAGATTGGACTAGCGGGAATACAGATACGCAGTATTTT. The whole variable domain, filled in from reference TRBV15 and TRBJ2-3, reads DAMVIQNPRYQVTQFGKPVTLSCSQTLNHNVMYWYQQKSSQAPKLLFHYYDKDFNNEADTPDNFQSRRPNTSFCFLDIRSPGLGDTAMYLCATSRDWTSGNTDTQYFGPGTRLTVL.

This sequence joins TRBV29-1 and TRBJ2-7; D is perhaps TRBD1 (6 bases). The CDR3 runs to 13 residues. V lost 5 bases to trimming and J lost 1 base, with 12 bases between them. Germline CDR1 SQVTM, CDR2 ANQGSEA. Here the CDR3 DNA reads TGCAGCGTTCAAGGGGGATTTTCCTACGAGCAGTACTTC. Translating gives CSVQGGFSYEQYF.

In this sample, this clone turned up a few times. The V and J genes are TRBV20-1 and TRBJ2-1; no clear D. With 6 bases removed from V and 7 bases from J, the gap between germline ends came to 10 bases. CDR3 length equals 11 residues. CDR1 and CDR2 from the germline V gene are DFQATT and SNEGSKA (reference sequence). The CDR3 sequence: CSAEWENEQFF. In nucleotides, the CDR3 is TGCAGTGCCGAATGGGAAAATGAGCAGTTCTTC.

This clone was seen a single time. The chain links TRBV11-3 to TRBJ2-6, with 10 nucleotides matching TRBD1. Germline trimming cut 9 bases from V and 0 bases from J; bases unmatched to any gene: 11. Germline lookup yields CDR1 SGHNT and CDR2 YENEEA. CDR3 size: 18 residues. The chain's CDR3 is CASSSRDRGYSGANVLTF. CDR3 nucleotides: TGTGCCAGTTCAAGCCGGGACAGGGGATACTCTGGGGCCAACGTCCTGACTTTC.

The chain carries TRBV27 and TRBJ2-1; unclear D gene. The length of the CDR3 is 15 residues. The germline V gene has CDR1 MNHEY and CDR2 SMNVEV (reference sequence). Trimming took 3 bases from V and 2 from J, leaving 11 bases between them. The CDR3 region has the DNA TGTGCCAGCAGTTTCACGCGGCCGACCTACAATGAGCAGTTCTTC. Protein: CASSFTRPTYNEQFF.

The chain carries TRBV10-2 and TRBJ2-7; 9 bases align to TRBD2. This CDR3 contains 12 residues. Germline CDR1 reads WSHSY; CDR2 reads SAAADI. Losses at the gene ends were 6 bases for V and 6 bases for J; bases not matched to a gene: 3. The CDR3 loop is CASSATSGEQYF. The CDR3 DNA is TGCGCCAGCAGCGCGACTAGCGGCGAGCAGTACTTC.

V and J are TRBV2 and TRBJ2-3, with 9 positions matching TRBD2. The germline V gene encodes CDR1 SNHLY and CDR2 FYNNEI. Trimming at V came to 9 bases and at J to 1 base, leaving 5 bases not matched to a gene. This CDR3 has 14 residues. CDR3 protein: CASSSGTRTDTQYF. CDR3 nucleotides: TGTGCCAGTTCTAGCGGGACCCGCACAGATACGCAGTATTTT.

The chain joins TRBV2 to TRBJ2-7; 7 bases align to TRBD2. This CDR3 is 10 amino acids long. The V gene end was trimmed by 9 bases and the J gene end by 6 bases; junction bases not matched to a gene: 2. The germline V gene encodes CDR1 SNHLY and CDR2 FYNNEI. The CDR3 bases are TGTGCCAGTGCTAGCGGCGAGCAGTACTTC. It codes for CASASGEQYF.

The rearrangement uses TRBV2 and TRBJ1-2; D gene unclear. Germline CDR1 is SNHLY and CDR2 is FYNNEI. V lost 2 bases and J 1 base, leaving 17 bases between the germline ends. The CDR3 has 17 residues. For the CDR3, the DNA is TGTGCCAGCAGTGAAAAGGGCAGATCAAGCATTAACTATGGCTACACCTTC. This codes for CASSEKGRSSINYGYTF.

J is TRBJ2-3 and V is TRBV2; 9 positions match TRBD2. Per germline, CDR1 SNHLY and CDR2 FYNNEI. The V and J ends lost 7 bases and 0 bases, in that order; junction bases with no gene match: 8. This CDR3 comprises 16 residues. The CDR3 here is CASNEGLAQSTDTQYF. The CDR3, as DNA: TGTGCCAGCAACGAGGGACTAGCTCAGAGCACAGATACGCAGTATTTT.

In nucleotides, the CDR3 is TGTGCCAGCAGCCAAGTTGGCCGGGGACGCTCCGATGGCTACACCTTC. Its translation is CASSQVGRGRSDGYTF. The chain is built from TRBV14 and TRBJ1-2; the D gene is possibly TRBD1 (5 bases). CDR3 length equals 16 residues. Trimming stripped 1 base from V and 6 bases from J, with 18 bases between. Germline V gives CDR1 SGHDN, CDR2 FVKESK.

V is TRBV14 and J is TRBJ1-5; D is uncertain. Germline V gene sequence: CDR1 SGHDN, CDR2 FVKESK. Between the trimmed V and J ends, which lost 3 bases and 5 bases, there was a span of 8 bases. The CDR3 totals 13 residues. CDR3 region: CASSQGSDQPQHF. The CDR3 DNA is TGTGCCAGCAGCCAGGGATCCGATCAGCCCCAGCATTTT.

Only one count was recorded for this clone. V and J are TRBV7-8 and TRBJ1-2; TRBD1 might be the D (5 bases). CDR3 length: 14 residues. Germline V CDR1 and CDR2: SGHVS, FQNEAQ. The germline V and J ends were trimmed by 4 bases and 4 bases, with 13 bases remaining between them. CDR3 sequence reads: CASSSMDGTYGYTF. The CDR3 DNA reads TGTGCCAGCAGCTCCATGGACGGGACCTATGGCTACACCTTC.